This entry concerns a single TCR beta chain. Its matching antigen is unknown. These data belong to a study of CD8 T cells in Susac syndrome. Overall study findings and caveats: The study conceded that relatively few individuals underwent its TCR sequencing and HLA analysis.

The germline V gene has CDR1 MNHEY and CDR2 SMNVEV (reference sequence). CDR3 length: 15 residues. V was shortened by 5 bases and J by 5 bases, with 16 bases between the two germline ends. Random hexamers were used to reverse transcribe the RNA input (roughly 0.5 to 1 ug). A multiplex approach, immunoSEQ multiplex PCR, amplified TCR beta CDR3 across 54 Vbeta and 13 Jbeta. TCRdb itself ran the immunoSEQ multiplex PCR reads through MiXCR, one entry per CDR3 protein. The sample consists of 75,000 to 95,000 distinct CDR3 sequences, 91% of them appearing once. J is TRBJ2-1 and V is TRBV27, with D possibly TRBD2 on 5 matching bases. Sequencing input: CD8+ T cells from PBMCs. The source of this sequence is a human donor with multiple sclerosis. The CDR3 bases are TGTGCCAGCAGTGACTACCGCTTTACGGACAATGAGCAGTTCTTC. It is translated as CASSDYRFTDNEQFF.